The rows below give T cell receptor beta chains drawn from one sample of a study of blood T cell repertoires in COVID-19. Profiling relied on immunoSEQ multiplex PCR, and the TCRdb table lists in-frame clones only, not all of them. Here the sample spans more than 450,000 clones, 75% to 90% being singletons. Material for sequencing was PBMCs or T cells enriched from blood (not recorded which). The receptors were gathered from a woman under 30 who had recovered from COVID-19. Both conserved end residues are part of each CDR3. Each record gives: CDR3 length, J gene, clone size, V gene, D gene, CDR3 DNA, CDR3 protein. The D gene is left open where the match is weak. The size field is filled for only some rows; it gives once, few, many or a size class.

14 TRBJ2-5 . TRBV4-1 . TGCGCCAGCAGCCAAGAGAGGGGGTGGGAGACCCAGTACTTC CASSQERGWETQYF
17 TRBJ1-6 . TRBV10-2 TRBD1 TGCGCCACCCCCGCCCCATCTGGACAGGGGGGAAATTCACCCCTCCACTTT CATPAPSGQGGNSPLHF
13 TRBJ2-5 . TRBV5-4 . TGTGCCAGCAGCTTGTCTAGCGTGGAGACCCAGTACTTC CASSLSSVETQYF
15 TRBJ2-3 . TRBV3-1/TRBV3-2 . TGTGCCAGCAGCCATGGGGCGGTCGTCACAGATACGCAGTATTTT CASSHGAVVTDTQYF
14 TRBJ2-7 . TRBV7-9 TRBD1 TGTGCCAGCAGCTTAGGGGACAGCCGGGTCGAGCAGTACTTC CASSLGDSRVEQYF
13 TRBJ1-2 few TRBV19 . TGTGCCAGTCGCCCGGGAACGGCTTTTGACTACACCTTC CASRPGTAFDYTF
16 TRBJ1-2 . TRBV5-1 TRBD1 TGCGCCAGCACCGTACCGGGACAGGGTAGCATCTATGGCTACACCTTC CASTVPGQGSIYGYTF
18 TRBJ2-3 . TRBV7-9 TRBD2 TGTGCCAGCAGCTTCCTAGCGGGGGCCGGGGAGAGAACAGATACGCAGTATTTT CASSFLAGAGERTDTQYF
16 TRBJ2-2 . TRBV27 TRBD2 TGTGCCAGCAGCCGACCCGGGGGGGCGACGACCGGGGAGCTGTTTTTT CASSRPGGATTGELFF
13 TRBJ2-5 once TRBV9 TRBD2 TGTGCCAGCAGCGATTCGGGGGGGCGGACCCAGTACTTC CASSDSGGRTQYF
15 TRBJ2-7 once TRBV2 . TGTGCCAGCAGTACCGCCTCTGACATCGCCTACGAGCAGTACTTC CASSTASDIAYEQYF
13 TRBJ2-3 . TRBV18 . TGTGCCAGCTCACCGGCTCGCGGAGATACGCAGTATTTT CASSPARGDTQYF
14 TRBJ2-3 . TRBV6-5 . TGTGCCAGCAGCCGGGATACCTTAGCCGATACGCAGTATTTT CASSRDTLADTQYF
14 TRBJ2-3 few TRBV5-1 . TGCGCCAGCAGCTTTGACTTGAGCACAGATACGCAGTATTTT CASSFDLSTDTQYF
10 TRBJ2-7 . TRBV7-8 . TGTGCCAGCGCAGGGATCGAGCAGTACTTC CASAGIEQYF
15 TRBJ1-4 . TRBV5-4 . TGTGCCAGCAGCTTGGGAGGCGGAACTAATGAAAAACTGTTTTTT CASSLGGGTNEKLFF
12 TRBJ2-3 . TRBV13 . TGTGCCAGCAGGCCAGGGTTAGATACGCAGTATTTT CASRPGLDTQYF
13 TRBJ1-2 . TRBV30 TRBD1 TGTGCCTGGAGTGTAGGAGGGGGCGGAAGCTACACCTTC CAWSVGGGGSYTF
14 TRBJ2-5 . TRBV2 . TGTGCCAGCAGCTTCGACAGAAACCAAGAGACCCAGTACTTC CASSFDRNQETQYF
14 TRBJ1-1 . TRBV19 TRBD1 TGTGCCAGTAGTATCGGCAGGGGGGACACTGAAGCTTTCTTT CASSIGRGDTEAFF
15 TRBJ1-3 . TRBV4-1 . TGCGCCAGCAGCCAAGCTCGGACACAGGGAAACACCATATATTTT CASSQARTQGNTIYF
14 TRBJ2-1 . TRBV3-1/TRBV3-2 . TGTGCCAGCAGCCAAGGAGCCTCCTACAATGAGCAGTTCTTC CASSQGASYNEQFF
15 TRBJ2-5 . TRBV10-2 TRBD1 TGCGCCAGCAGGCCCTGGACAGGGGGCAAAGAGACCCAGTACTTC CASRPWTGGKETQYF
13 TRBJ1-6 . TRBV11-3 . TGTGCCAGCAGCTTGGCGGGTGATTCACCCCTCCACTTT CASSLAGDSPLHF